This TCR beta chain originates from a study of graft-versus-host responses after intestinal transplantation. The overall study: Each of the recipients got a multivisceral, liver-intestinal, or isolated intestinal transplant. Every one of the recipients received anti-thymocyte globulin induction and afterwards took tacrolimus and steroids for about 3 years.

Assay: immunoSEQ multiplex PCR; the TCRdb copy retains only in-frame clones and omits some. The sample yields over 70,000 clones, roughly 89% seen once. About this clone itself: Its antigen remains unidentified.

Findings and caveats of the study: Within allografts, high graft-versus-host to host-versus-graft clonal ratios were seen among patients with graft-donor T cell macrochimerism. GvH clones were found in recipient marrow; some appeared first in ileum or blood.

The CDR3 is 15 amino acids. With 8 bases removed from V and 3 bases from J, the gap between germline ends came to 17 bases. Germline V CDR1 and CDR2: SNHLY, FYNNEI. The sequence was collected from a human donor who was the organ donor for an intestinal transplant. V and J are TRBV2 and TRBJ1-5; perhaps TRBD1 as D (5 bases). Source: unstimulated CD8+ T cells sorted from spleen or lymph node cells, taken before transplant. DNA of the CDR3: TGTGCCAGCGATGCCCAGGGATTTGTCAATCAGCCCCAGCATTTT. It translates to CASDAQGFVNQPQHF.